These T cell receptor beta chains were read from a single sample in a study of shared clonotypes between healthy human individuals. Clones were sequenced by immunoSEQ multiplex PCR, and TCRdb holds only the in-frame ones, with some missing. The sample includes 1.5 million to 2.5 million clones, over 85% of them seen just once. The sequenced sample consisted of naive CD8+ T cells sorted from blood. Every receptor here comes from a man aged 18 to 29 in good health. CDR3s include the opening cysteine and the closing phenylalanine or tryptophan. A D gene is named only where the DNA matches it firmly.

NA	TRBJ1-5	TRBV27	CASSRGLWGDQPQHF	TGTGCCAGCAGCCGCGGACTATGGGGCGACCAGCCCCAGCATTTT
NA	TRBJ2-7	TRBV28	CASSPHRGTAYEQYF	TGTGCCAGCAGCCCCCACCGGGGGACAGCCTACGAGCAGTACTTC
TRBD2	TRBJ2-5	TRBV4-3	CASSHGLAGERETQYF	TGCGCCAGCAGCCATGGACTAGCGGGAGAGCGGGAGACCCAGTACTTC
NA	TRBJ2-5	TRBV10-3	CAISESFTLGETQYF	TGTGCCATCAGTGAGTCGTTCACACTAGGAGAGACCCAGTACTTC
NA	TRBJ1-6	TRBV9	CASSVGANSPLHF	TGTGCCAGCAGCGTAGGAGCTAATTCACCCCTCCACTTT
NA	TRBJ2-4	TRBV5-8	CASSFSVGENIQYF	TGTGCCAGCAGCTTTTCCGTGGGGGAGAACATTCAGTACTTC
TRBD2	TRBJ2-3	TRBV28	CASSSRGVVIDTQYF	TGTGCCAGCAGTTCTCGGGGGGTAGTTATAGATACGCAGTATTTT
NA	TRBJ2-7	TRBV7-8	CASSLRGSYEQYF	TGTGCCAGCAGCCTTCGCGGCTCCTACGAGCAGTACTTC
NA	TRBJ1-1	TRBV10-3	CAISEGPQVANTEAFF	TGTGCCATCAGTGAGGGACCTCAGGTGGCGAACACTGAAGCTTTCTTT
TRBD1	TRBJ1-5	TRBV15	CATSSQQGFQPQHF	TGTGCCACCAGCAGTCAACAGGGGTTCCAGCCCCAGCATTTT
NA	TRBJ2-2	TRBV7-6	CASSLGGDGELFF	TGTGCCAGCAGCTTAGGTGGGGACGGGGAGCTGTTTTTT
NA	TRBJ1-5	TRBV6-5	CASSYRSNQPQHF	TGTGCCAGCAGTTACCGGAGCAATCAGCCCCAGCATTTT
TRBD2	TRBJ2-1	TRBV27	CASGLLRLAGVEEGEQFF	TGTGCCAGCGGATTGCTCCGACTAGCGGGTGTGGAGGAGGGTGAGCAGTTCTTC
NA	TRBJ2-7	TRBV4-1	CASSQASGNYEQYF	TGCGCCAGCAGCCAAGCCTCCGGTAACTACGAGCAGTACTTC
NA	TRBJ1-1	TRBV12-1	CASSRFGQGAVDEAFF	NA
TRBD2	TRBJ2-7	TRBV4-1	CASSQGTSGGFYEQYF	TGCGCCAGCAGCCAGGGAACTAGCGGGGGGTTCTACGAGCAGTACTTC